The rows below give T cell receptor beta chains drawn from one sample of a study of blood T cell repertoires in COVID-19. TCRdb keeps only in-frame clones here, not all; method: immunoSEQ multiplex PCR. The repertoire holds about 180,000 clones, with roughly 86% as singletons. The specimen was PBMCs or T cells enriched from blood (not recorded which). The receptors were sampled from a woman in her 30s who had recovered from COVID-19. Both conserved end residues are part of each CDR3. The D gene is left open where the match is weak. Some rows mark clone size as missing; the rest say once, few, many or name a class of expanded clone.

DNA | CDR3 | D | J | size | V
TGTGCCAGCAGCTTGGGACTAGCACGAGCTGGAGATACGCAGTATTTT | CASSLGLARAGDTQYF | TRBD2 | TRBJ2-3 | NA | TRBV7-9
TGTGCCAGCGCTAGGGGTCTTGGGAACGAGCAGTACTTC | CASARGLGNEQYF | NA | TRBJ2-7 | NA | TRBV28
TGTGCCAGCAGCGCGCAACCAGGGGGTCACAATGAGCAGTTCTTC | CASSAQPGGHNEQFF | TRBD1 | TRBJ2-1 | once | TRBV9
TGTGCCAGCAGCCCGAGGGGAGGAAGCTCCTACGAGCAGTACTTC | CASSPRGGSSYEQYF | NA | TRBJ2-7 | NA | TRBV2
TGTGCCACCAGTTCTAGGACAGGGGGCTACGAGCAGTACTTC | CATSSRTGGYEQYF | TRBD1 | TRBJ2-7 | NA | TRBV24-1
TGTGCCAGCAGGCCGGGACAGGGGGCGGAAGGGGCCAACGTCCTGACTTTC | CASRPGQGAEGANVLTF | TRBD1 | TRBJ2-6 | NA | TRBV2
TGTGCCAGCAGCTTGGGAGGCAGGGGGCCCTCCTACGAGCAGTACTTC | CASSLGGRGPSYEQYF | TRBD1 | TRBJ2-7 | NA | TRBV5-6
TGTGCCAGCAGCATGGTACAGGGACCCTACGAGCAGTACTTC | CASSMVQGPYEQYF | NA | TRBJ2-7 | few | TRBV21-1
TGTGCCAGCGGATTTAGCGGGAGGGAGCAGTTCTTC | CASGFSGREQFF | TRBD2 | TRBJ2-1 | NA | TRBV27
TGTGCCAGCAGTCCCAGAAGTTCGAACACTGAAGCTTTCTTT | CASSPRSSNTEAFF | NA | TRBJ1-1 | NA | TRBV28
TGTGCCAGTAGCCTTTGGGACGGGACAGGCCAGTCAAATGAGCAGTTCTTC | CASSLWDGTGQSNEQFF | TRBD1 | TRBJ2-1 | NA | TRBV19
TGTGCCAGCAGCGCCACGAGCCCGTCTCTAGAGACCCAGTACTTC | CASSATSPSLETQYF | NA | TRBJ2-5 | NA | TRBV2
TGTGCCAGCAGTGGGCAGGGGTATGGCTACACCTTC | CASSGQGYGYTF | NA | TRBJ1-2 | once | TRBV28
TGTGCCAGTAGTCCCCAGAGGGTCCTCTTAGGCGATGAGCAGTTCTTC | CASSPQRVLLGDEQFF | NA | TRBJ2-1 | NA | TRBV19
TGTGCCACCAGCAGAGATCAAGGGAGCGGCGCTTTCTTT | CATSRDQGSGAFF | NA | TRBJ1-1 | NA | TRBV15
TGTGCCAGCAGTGATCCCCGTGACAGCTCCTACGAGCAGTACTTC | CASSDPRDSSYEQYF | NA | TRBJ2-7 | NA | TRBV2
TGTGCCAGCAGCTCAGAGACAGGGGGTGGCTACACCTTC | CASSSETGGGYTF | TRBD1 | TRBJ1-2 | NA | TRBV5-6
TGTGCCAGCAGCTCGGGACAGAAGTACGAGCAGTACTTC | CASSSGQKYEQYF | TRBD1 | TRBJ2-7 | NA | TRBV11-2
TGTGCCTGGACGGCGTGGGAGATGAACACTGAAGCTTTCTTT | CAWTAWEMNTEAFF | NA | TRBJ1-1 | NA | TRBV30
TGTGCCAGCTCACCAGGGACTAGCGGGAGTATCTGGACCTACGAGCAGTACTTC | CASSPGTSGSIWTYEQYF | TRBD2 | TRBJ2-7 | NA | TRBV18
TGTGCCAGTAGGACCCCCCGGGGGGAGGGCAATCAGCCCCAGCATTTT | CASRTPRGEGNQPQHF | NA | TRBJ1-5 | NA | TRBV19
TGTGCCAGTACTCTCGGGACATCAGGAAACACCATATATTTT | CASTLGTSGNTIYF | NA | TRBJ1-3 | NA | TRBV5-3
TGCGCCAGCAGCTTGGTGGCAGCCCTAGCTAGCACAGATACGCAGTATTTT | CASSLVAALASTDTQYF | NA | TRBJ2-3 | NA | TRBV5-1
TGTGCCAGCAACCAAAGCGGGGGTTCTGGGTATGGCTACACCTTC | CASNQSGGSGYGYTF | NA | TRBJ1-2 | NA | TRBV28